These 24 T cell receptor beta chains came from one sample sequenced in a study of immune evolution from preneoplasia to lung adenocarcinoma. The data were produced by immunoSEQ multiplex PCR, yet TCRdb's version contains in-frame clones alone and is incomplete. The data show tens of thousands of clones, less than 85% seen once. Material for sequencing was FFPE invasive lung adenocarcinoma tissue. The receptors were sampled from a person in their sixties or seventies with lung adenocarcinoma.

The CDR3 DNA reads as TGTGCCATCCAGCAGGGACAGCTTAATGAAAAACTGTTTTTT. Translation gives CAIQQGQLNEKLFF. The rearrangement links TRBV2 to TRBJ1-4; the match to TRBD1 covers 7 bases. From germline, CDR1 is SNHLY and CDR2 FYNNEI. The trim removed 10 bases at V and 4 bases at J, leaving 9 bases unmatched. This CDR3 comprises 14 residues.

The CDR3 is CASSPSGGANVLTF. The CDR3 DNA reads as TGTGCCAGCTCACCATCCGGGGGGGCCAACGTCCTGACTTTC. The J gene is TRBJ2-6, the V gene TRBV18; D call uncertain. The CDR3 runs to 14 residues. Trimming removed 2 bases from V and 4 bases from J, with 6 bases in between. Germline V gene sequence: CDR1 KGHSH, CDR2 LQKENI.

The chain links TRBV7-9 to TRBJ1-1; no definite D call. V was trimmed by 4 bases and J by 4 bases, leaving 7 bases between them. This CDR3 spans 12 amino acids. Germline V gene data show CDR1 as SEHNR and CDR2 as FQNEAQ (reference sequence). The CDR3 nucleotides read TGTGCCAGCAGCTCTGGGTTCACTGAAGCTTTCTTT. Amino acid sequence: CASSSGFTEAFF.

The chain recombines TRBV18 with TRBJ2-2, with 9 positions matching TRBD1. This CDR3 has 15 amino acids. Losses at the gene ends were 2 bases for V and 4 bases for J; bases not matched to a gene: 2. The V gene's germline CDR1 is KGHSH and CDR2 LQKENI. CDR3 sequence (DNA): TGTGCCAGCTCACCAGTGACAGGGGGCACCGGGGAGCTGTTTTTT. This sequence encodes CASSPVTGGTGELFF. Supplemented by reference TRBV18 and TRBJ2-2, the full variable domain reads NAGVMQNPRHLVRRRGQEARLRCSPMKGHSHVYWYRQLPEEGLKFMVYLQKENIIDESGMPKERFSAEFPKEGPSILRIQQVVRGDSAAYFCASSPVTGGTGELFFGEGSRLTVL.

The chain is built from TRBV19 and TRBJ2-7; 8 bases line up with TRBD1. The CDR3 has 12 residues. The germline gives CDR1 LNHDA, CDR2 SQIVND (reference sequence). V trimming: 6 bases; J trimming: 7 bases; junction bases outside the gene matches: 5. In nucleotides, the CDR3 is TGTGCCAGTAGGGGGGACAGGTGGGAGCAGTACTTC. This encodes CASRGDRWEQYF.

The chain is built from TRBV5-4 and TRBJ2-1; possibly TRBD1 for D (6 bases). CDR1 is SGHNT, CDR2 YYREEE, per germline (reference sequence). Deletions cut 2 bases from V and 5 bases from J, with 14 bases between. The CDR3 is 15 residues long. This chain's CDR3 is CASSFYTGTNNEQFF. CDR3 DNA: TGTGCCAGCAGCTTCTACACAGGGACGAACAATGAGCAGTTCTTC. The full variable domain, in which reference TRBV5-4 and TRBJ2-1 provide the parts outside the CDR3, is ETGVTQSPTHLIKTRGQQVTLRCSSQSGHNTVSWYQQALGQGPQFIFQYYREEENGRGNFPPRFSGLQFPNYSSELNVNALELDDSALYLCASSFYTGTNNEQFFGPGTRLTVL.

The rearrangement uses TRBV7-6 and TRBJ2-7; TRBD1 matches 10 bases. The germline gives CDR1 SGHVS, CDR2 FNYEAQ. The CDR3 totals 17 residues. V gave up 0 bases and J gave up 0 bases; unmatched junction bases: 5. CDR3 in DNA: TGTGCCAGCAGCTTAGCGGCGGGACAGGGGAGCTCCTACGAGCAGTACTTC. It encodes CASSLAAGQGSSYEQYF. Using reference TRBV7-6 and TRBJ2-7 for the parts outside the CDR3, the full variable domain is GAGVSQSPRYKVTKRGQDVALRCDPISGHVSLYWYRQALGQGPEFLTYFNYEAQQDKSGLPNDRFSAERPEGSISTLTIQRTEQRDSAMYRCASSLAAGQGSSYEQYFGPGTRLTVT.

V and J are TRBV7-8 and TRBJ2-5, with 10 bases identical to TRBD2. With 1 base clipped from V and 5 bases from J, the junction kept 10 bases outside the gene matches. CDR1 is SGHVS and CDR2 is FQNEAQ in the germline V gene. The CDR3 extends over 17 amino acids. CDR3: CASSLGGSGRARETQYF. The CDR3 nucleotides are TGTGCCAGCAGCTTAGGGGGGAGCGGGAGGGCCCGGGAGACCCAGTACTTC.

CDR3 sequence reads: CASSLAHGGLAGTGELFF. In nucleotides, the CDR3 is TGCGCCAGCAGCTTGGCCCACGGAGGGTTAGCGGGAACCGGGGAGCTGTTTTTT. V gene TRBV5-1 combines with J gene TRBJ2-2; 8 bases line up with TRBD2. Germline-derived CDR1 and CDR2 are SGHRS and YFSETQ. V shed 0 bases, J shed 5 bases, and the junction held 12 bases outside the gene matches. The CDR3 sequence is 18 residues long.

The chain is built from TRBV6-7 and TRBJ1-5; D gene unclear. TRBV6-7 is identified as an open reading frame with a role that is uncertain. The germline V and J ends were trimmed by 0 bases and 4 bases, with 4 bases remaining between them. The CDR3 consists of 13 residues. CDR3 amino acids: CASSYSWNQPQHF. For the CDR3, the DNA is TGTGCCAGCAGTTACTCCTGGAATCAGCCCCAGCATTTT.

CDR3 bases: TGTGCCAGCAGCACCCGGGACAGGGGGCGGAAGGTGGAAGCTTTCTTT. Encoded protein: CASSTRDRGRKVEAFF. This rearrangement joins TRBV7-9 to TRBJ1-1, with 12 bases fitting TRBD1. V was pared by 5 bases and J by 8 bases, with 12 bases of the junction left unmatched. The CDR3 extends over 16 amino acids. CDR1 is SEHNR and CDR2 is FQNEAQ in the germline V gene (reference sequence). Combining the CDR3 with reference TRBV7-9 and TRBJ1-1 gives the whole variable domain DTGVSQNPRHKITKRGQNVTFRCDPISEHNRLYWYRQTLGQGPEFLTYFQNEAQLEKSRLLSDRFSAERPKGSFSTLEIQRTEQGDSAMYLCASSTRDRGRKVEAFFGQGTRLTVV.

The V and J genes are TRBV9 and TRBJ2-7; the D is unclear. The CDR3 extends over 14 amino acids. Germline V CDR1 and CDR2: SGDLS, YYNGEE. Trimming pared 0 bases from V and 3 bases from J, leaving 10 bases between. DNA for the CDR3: TGTGCCAGCAGCGTAGGGACCCCAGGCTACGAGCAGTACTTC. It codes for CASSVGTPGYEQYF. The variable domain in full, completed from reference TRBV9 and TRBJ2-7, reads DSGVTQTPKHLITATGQRVTLRCSPRSGDLSVYWYQQSLDQGLQFLIQYYNGEERAKGNILERFSAQQFPDLHSELNLSSLELGDSALYFCASSVGTPGYEQYFGPGTRLTVT.

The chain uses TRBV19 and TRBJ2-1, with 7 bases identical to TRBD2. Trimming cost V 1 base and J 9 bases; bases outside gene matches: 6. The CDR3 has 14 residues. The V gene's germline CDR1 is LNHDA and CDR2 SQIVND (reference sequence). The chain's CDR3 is CASSIAGGKGEQFF. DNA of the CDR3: TGTGCCAGTAGTATAGCGGGGGGAAAGGGTGAGCAGTTCTTC.

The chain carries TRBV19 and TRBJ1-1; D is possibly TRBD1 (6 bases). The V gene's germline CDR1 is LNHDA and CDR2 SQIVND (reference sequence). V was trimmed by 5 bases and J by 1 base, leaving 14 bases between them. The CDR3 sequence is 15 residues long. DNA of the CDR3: TGTGCCAGTAGTCCAAGACAGGCTCGGAACACTGAAGCTTTCTTT. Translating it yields CASSPRQARNTEAFF.

CDR3 bases: TGTGCCAGCAGTGCAACCGGGACTAGCGGGGCCTACGAGCAGTACTTC. It encodes CASSATGTSGAYEQYF. The chain is built from TRBV27 and TRBJ2-7, with 13 bases matching TRBD2. Germline V lookup: CDR1 MNHEY, CDR2 SMNVEV (reference sequence). The trim removed 5 bases at V and 2 bases at J, leaving 6 bases unmatched. CDR3 length equals 16 residues.

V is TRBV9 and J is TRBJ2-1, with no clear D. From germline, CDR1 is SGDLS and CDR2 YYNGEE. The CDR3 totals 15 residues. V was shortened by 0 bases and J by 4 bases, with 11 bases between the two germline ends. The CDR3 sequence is CASSVDGLQYNEQFF. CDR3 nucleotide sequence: TGTGCCAGCAGCGTAGACGGCCTTCAATACAATGAGCAGTTCTTC.

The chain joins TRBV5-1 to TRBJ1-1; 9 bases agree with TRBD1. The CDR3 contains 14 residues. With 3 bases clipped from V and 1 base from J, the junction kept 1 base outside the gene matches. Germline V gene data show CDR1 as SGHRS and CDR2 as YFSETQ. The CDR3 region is CASSWTGANTEAFF. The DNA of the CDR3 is TGCGCCAGCAGCTGGACAGGGGCGAACACTGAAGCTTTCTTT.

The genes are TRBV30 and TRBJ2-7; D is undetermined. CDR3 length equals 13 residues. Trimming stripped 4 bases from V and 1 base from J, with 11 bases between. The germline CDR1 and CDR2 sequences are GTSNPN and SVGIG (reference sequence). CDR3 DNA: TGTGCCTGGACTTCCCCACCTTCCTACGAGCAGTACTTC. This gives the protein CAWTSPPSYEQYF.

The CDR3 nucleotides are TGTGCCAGTAGTGGGACAGGCCTAGGACAGCCCCAGCATTTT. It yields the protein CASSGTGLGQPQHF. The chain carries TRBV19 and TRBJ1-5; 8 bases agree with TRBD1. V trimming: 5 bases; J trimming: 7 bases; junction bases outside the gene matches: 7. CDR1 and CDR2 (germline): LNHDA, SQIVND (reference sequence). This CDR3 contains 14 residues.

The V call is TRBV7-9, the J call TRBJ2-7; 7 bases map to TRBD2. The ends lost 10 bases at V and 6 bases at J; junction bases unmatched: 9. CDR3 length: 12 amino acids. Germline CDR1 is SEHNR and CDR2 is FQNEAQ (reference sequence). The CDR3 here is CATYSGGGEQYF. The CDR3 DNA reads TGTGCCACCTACTCTGGGGGGGGCGAGCAGTACTTC.

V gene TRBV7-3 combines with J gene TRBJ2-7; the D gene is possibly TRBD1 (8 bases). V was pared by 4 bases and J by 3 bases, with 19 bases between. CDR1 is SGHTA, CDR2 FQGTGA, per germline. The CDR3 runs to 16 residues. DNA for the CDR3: TGTGCCAGCAGCTCGACGGACAGGGAGGGGGTCTACGAGCAGTACTTC. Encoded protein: CASSSTDREGVYEQYF.

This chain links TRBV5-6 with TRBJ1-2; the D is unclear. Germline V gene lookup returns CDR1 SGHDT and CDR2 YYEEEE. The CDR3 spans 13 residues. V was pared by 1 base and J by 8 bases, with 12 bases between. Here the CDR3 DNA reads TGTGCCAGCAGCTTGACGGGGTTAGGGGGCTACACCTTC. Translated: CASSLTGLGGYTF.

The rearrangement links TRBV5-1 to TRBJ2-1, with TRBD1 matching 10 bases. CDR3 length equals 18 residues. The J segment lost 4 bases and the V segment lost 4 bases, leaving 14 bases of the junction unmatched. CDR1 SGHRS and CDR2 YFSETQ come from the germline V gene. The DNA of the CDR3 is TGCGCCAGCAGCCCCCGAAATGGGGGACAGGGGATGTACAATGAGCAGTTCTTC. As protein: CASSPRNGGQGMYNEQFF.

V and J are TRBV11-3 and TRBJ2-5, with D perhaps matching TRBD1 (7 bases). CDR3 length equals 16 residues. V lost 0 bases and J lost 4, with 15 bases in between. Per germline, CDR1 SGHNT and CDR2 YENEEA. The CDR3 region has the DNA TGTGCCAGCAGCTTAGATGGAGGAGGGGGCGGAGAGACCCAGTACTTC. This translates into CASSLDGGGGGETQYF.